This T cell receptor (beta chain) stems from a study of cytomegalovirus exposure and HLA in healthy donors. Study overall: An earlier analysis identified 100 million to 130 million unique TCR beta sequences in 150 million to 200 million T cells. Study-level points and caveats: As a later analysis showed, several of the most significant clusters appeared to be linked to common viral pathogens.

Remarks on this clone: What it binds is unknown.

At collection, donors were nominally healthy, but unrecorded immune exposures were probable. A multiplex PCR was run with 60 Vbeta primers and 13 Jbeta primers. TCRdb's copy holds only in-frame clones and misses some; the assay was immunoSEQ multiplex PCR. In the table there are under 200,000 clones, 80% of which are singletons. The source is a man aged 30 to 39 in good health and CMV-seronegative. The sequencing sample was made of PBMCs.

CDR3 nucleotide sequence: TGTGCCAGCAGCCCGAGAGGACAGTTGAACACTGAAGCTTTCTTT. This encodes CASSPRGQLNTEAFF. This rearrangement joins TRBV5-6 to TRBJ1-1; a possible D gene is TRBD1 (6 bases). The CDR3 runs 15 residues. Germline V gene data show CDR1 as SGHDT and CDR2 as YYEEEE. Deletions cut 4 bases from V and 0 bases from J, with 13 bases between.